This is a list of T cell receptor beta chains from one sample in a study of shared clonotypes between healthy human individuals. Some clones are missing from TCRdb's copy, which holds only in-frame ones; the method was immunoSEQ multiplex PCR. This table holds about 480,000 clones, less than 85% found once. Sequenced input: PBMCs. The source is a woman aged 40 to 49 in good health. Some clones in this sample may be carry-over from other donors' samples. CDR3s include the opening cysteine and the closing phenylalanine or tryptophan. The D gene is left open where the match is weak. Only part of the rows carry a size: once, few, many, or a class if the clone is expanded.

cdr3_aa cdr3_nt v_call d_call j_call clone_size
CASRQFLSSYEQYF TGTGCCAGCCGACAGTTCTTGAGCTCCTACGAGCAGTACTTC TRBV6-1 . TRBJ2-7 .
CASSPRQGVNSPLHF TGTGCCAGCAGCCCTAGACAGGGGGTTAATTCACCCCTCCACTTT TRBV7-6 TRBD1 TRBJ1-6 .
CASSYVEQPQHF TGTGCCAGCAGTTACGTAGAACAGCCCCAGCATTTT TRBV6-6 . TRBJ1-5 few
CASSGQYSGANVLTF TGTGCCAGTTCGGGGCAATACTCTGGGGCCAACGTCCTGACTTTC TRBV19 . TRBJ2-6 .
CASSLAGGGQPQHF TGTGCCAGCAGTTTGGCCGGGGGAGGGCAGCCCCAGCATTTT TRBV27 . TRBJ1-5 .
CASSPGFSLGAYEQYF TGTGCCAGCAGCCCCGGATTTTCCCTGGGGGCCTACGAGCAGTACTTC TRBV2 . TRBJ2-7 .
CASSFHRVGGYTF TGTGCCAGCAGCTTTCACAGGGTTGGAGGCTACACCTTC TRBV7-2 . TRBJ1-2 .
CASSLGGLSQPQHF TGTGCCAGCAGCTTAGGGGGCTTGAGTCAGCCCCAGCATTTT TRBV7-9 . TRBJ1-5 few
CASREAGGLNTQYF TGTGCCAGTAGGGAGGCGGGAGGGCTAAATACGCAGTATTTT TRBV19 TRBD2 TRBJ2-3 once
CASSFRREETLDTQYF TGTGCCAGCAGCTTTAGGCGGGAGGAGACCCTCGATACGCAGTATTTT TRBV13 TRBD2 TRBJ2-3 .
CASRPHGLAYNEQFF TGTGCCAGTAGACCCCACGGGCTTGCCTACAATGAGCAGTTCTTC TRBV19 . TRBJ2-1 .
CSGTGAYNEQFF TGCAGCGGGACAGGGGCTTACAATGAGCAGTTCTTC TRBV29-1 TRBD1 TRBJ2-1 .
CASSVGTSPYEQYF TGTGCCAGCAGCGTCGGGACTAGCCCCTACGAGCAGTACTTC TRBV9 TRBD2 TRBJ2-7 .
CATSKGQMGEQYF TGTGCCACCAGCAAAGGACAGATGGGGGAGCAGTACTTC TRBV15 . TRBJ2-7 many
CASSEAGVAYEQYF TGTGCCAGCAGTGAAGCCGGGGTCGCCTACGAGCAGTACTTC TRBV25-1 . TRBJ2-7 .
CAISEPGNGGGHSGRSSSYNEQFF TGTGCCATCAGTGAGCCAGGGAACGGAGGGGGCCATAGCGGGAGGTCTAGCTCCTACAATGAGCAGTTCTTC TRBV10-3 TRBD2 TRBJ2-1 .
CASSLRQGLFYEQYF TGTGCCAGCAGTTTAAGGCAGGGATTGTTCTACGAGCAGTACTTC TRBV6-5 . TRBJ2-7 .
CASTNRGTYEQYF TGTGCCAGTACTAACAGGGGGACCTACGAGCAGTACTTC TRBV19 TRBD1 TRBJ2-7 .
CASRRLSRESGYTF TGTGCCAGCAGAAGATTGTCCCGAGAGAGTGGCTACACCTTC TRBV6-5 . TRBJ1-2 .
CATVDRGNTGELFF TGTGCCACCGTCGACAGGGGAAACACCGGGGAGCTGTTTTTT TRBV19 TRBD1 TRBJ2-2 .
CASSGSGSNIQYF TGTGCCAGCAGCGGTTCTGGGAGCAACATTCAGTACTTC TRBV7-9 . TRBJ2-4 .
CASSLVGRGSHEQYF TGTGCCAGCAGCTTGGTAGGCAGGGGAAGCCACGAGCAGTACTTC TRBV5-5 . TRBJ2-7 .
CSAFGQAAFF TGCAGTGCTTTTGGACAGGCGGCTTTCTTT TRBV20-1 TRBD1 TRBJ1-1 .
CSGGHGSSYEQYF TGCAGCGGGGGACACGGCAGCTCCTACGAGCAGTACTTC TRBV29-1 . TRBJ2-7 .
CAWSLQRGTSGTETQYF TGTGCCTGGAGTCTTCAGAGGGGGACTAGCGGGACTGAGACCCAGTACTTC TRBV30 TRBD2 TRBJ2-5 .
CASSPGGPGVGTGELFF TGTGCCAGCTCACCAGGGGGGCCAGGCGTCGGCACCGGGGAGCTGTTTTTT TRBV18 . TRBJ2-2 .
CASSEGLGTGGRGEQYF TGTGCCAGCAGTGAAGGCTTAGGAACAGGGGGCAGGGGCGAGCAGTACTTC TRBV6-1 TRBD1 TRBJ2-7 .